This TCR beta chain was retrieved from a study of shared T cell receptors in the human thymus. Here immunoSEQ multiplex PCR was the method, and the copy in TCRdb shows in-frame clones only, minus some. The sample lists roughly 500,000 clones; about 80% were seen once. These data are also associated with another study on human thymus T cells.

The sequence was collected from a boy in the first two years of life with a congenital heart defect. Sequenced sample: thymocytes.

The DNA for the CDR3 is TGCGCCAGCAGCCAAATATCCGGACTAGCGGATACCCGGGATAGCACAGATACGCAGTATTTT. Translating it yields CASSQISGLADTRDSTDTQYF. V and J are TRBV4-1 and TRBJ2-3; 10 positions agree with TRBD2. V lost 2 bases and J lost 0; bases outside the gene matches: 17. The CDR3 sequence is 21 residues long. Germline lookup yields CDR1 MGHRA and CDR2 YSYEKL.